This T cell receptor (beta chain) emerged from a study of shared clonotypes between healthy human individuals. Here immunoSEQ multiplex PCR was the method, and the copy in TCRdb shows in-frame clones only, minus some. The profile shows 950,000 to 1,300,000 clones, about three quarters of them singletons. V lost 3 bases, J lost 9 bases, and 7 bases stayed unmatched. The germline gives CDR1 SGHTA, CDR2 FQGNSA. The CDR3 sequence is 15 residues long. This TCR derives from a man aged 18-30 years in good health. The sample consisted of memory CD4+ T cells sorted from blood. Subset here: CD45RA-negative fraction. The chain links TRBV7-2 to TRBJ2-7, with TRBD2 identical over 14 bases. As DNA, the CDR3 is TGTGCCAGCAGCTTGACTAGCGGGAGGGGCAAAGGGCAGTACTTC. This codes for CASSLTSGRGKGQYF.